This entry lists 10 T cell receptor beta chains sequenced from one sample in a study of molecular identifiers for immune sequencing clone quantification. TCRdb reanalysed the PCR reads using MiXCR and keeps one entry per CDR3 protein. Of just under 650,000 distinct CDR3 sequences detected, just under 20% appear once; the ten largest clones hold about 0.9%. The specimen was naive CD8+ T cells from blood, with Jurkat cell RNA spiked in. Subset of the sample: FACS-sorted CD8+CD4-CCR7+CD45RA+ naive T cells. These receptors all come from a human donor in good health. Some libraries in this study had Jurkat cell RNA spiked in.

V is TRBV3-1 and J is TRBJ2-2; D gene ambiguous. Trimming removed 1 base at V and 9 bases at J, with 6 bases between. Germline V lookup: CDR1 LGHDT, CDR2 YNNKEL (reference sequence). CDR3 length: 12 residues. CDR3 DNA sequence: TGTGCCAGCAGCCAAGTGTCCTGGGAGCTGTTTTTT. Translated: CASSQVSWELFF.

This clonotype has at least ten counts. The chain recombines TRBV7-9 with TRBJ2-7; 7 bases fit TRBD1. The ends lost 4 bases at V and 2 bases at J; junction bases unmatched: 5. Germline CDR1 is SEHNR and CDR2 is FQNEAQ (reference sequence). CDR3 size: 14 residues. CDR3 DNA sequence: TGTGCCAGCAGCTCGCCCGGGACAGCCTACGAGCAGTACTTC. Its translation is CASSSPGTAYEQYF.

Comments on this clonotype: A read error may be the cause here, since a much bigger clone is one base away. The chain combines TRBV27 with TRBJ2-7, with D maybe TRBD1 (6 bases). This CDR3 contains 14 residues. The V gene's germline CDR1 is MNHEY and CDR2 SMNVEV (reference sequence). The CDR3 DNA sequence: TGTACCAGCACTGAAGGAGCAGGGGTGGTCGAGCAGTACTTC. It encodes CTSTEGAGVVEQYF.

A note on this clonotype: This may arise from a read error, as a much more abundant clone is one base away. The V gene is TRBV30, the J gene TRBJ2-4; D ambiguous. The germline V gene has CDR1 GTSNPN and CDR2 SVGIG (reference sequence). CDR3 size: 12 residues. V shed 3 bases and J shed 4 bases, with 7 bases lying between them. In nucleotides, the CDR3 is TGTGCCTGGAGAGATTTAAAAAACATTCAGTACTTC. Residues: CAWRDLKNIQYF.

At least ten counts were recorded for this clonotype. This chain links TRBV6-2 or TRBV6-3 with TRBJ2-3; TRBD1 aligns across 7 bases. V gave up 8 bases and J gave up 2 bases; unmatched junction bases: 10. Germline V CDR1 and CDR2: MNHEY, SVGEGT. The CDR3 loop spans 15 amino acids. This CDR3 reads CASGETGYATDTQYF. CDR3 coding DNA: TGTGCCAGCGGCGAGACAGGGTATGCCACAGATACGCAGTATTTT.

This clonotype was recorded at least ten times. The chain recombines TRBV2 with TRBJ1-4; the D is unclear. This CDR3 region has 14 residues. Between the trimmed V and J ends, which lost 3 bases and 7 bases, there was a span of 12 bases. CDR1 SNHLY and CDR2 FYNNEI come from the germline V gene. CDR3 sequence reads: CASSDGRIGEKLFF. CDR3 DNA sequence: TGTGCCAGCAGTGACGGACGGATAGGTGAAAAACTGTTTTTT.

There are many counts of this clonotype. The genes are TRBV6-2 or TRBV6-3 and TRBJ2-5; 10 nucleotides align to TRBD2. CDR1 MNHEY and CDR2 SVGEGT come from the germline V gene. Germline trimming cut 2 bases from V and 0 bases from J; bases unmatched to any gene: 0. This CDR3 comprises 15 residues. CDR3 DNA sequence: TGTGCCAGCAGTTACACTAGCGGGAACCAAGAGACCCAGTACTTC. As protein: CASSYTSGNQETQYF.

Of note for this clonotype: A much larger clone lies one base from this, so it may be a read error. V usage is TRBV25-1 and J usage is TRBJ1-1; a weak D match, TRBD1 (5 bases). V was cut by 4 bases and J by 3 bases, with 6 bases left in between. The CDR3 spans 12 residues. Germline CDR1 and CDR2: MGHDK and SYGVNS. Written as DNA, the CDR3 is TGTGCCAGCAGTGGACAGCACACTGAAGCTTTCTTT. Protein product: CASSGQHTEAFF.

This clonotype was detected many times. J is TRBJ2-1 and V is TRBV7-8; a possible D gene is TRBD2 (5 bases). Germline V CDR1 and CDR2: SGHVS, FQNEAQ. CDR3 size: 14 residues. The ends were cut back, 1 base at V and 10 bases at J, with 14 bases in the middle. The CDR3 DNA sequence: TGTGCCAGCAGCTTAGGAGGAATCGGGGAAGAGCAGTTCTTC. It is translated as CASSLGGIGEEQFF.

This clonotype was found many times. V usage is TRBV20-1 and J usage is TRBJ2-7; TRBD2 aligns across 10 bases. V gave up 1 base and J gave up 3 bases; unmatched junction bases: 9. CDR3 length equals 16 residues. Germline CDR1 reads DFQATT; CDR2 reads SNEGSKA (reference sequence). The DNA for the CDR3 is TGCAGTGCTAGAGGCCCCTCCGGGACTAGCGTCTACGAGCAGTACTTC. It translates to CSARGPSGTSVYEQYF.